One and the same sample provided the 27 T cell receptor beta chains below, sequenced in a study of post-analysis software for immune sequencing data. Overall study results and limits: Five or six TRBV segments were more frequent in patients than controls; TRBV5-6, TRBV5-1 and TRBV20-1 belonged to this group.

Built from TCR beta cDNA, the libraries had unique molecular identifiers in them. In TCRdb, the PCR reads were re-called with MiXCR into one record per CDR3 protein. Of roughly 800,000 distinct CDR3 sequences in the sample, around 42% were seen once. Their target antigens are unknown. Sequenced: blood. The receptors come from a girl aged 10-17 years with multiple sclerosis.

This chain joins TRBV6-1 and TRBJ2-7, with 10 bases that match TRBD2. The ends lost 2 bases at V and 6 bases at J; junction bases unmatched: 13. There are 17 residues in the CDR3. Germline V lookup: CDR1 MNHNS, CDR2 SASEGT. CDR3 in amino acids: CASSECTLSSGRCEQYF. As DNA, the CDR3 is TGTGCCAGCAGTGAATGTACGCTTTCTAGCGGGAGATGCGAGCAGTACTTC.

The rearrangement uses TRBV7-3 and TRBJ2-7; D uncertain. V lost 6 bases to trimming and J lost 11 bases, with 23 bases between them. This CDR3 comprises 14 residues. The germline V gene encodes CDR1 SGHTA and CDR2 FQGTGA. The DNA for the CDR3 is TGTGCCAGCAGTCTCACCGGTTGGCAAGAGACCAAGTACTTC. This encodes CASSLTGWQETKYF.

The V gene is TRBV6-6, the J gene TRBJ1-2; 11 bases map to TRBD1. This CDR3 region has 15 residues. The germline V gene encodes CDR1 MNHNY and CDR2 SVGAGI (reference sequence). V lost 5 bases, J lost 5 bases, and 7 bases stayed unmatched. The CDR3 here is CASSKRTGGFYGYTF. In DNA, the CDR3 is TGTGCCAGCAGTAAGAGGACAGGGGGCTTTTATGGCTACACCTTC.

The chain recombines TRBV6-1 with TRBJ1-4; 11 bases fit TRBD1. The CDR3 totals 15 residues. Trimming took 6 bases from V and 5 from J; bases not matched to a gene: 5. Germline V gene sequence: CDR1 MNHNS, CDR2 SASEGT. CDR3 residues: CASSGTGGENEKLFF. CDR3 bases: TGTGCCAGCAGCGGGACAGGGGGGGAGAATGAAAAACTGTTTTTT.

This clonotype was found a few times. The CDR3 spells CASSSDSFYYGYTF. In nucleotides, the CDR3 is TGTGCCAGCAGCTCCGACAGCTTTTACTATGGCTACACCTTC. This chain joins TRBV5-4 and TRBJ1-2, with D possibly being TRBD1 (5 bases). Germline CDR1 reads SGHNT; CDR2 reads YYREEE (reference sequence). CDR3 size: 14 residues. Deletions cut 3 bases from V and 3 bases from J, with 12 bases between. Drawing the rest from reference TRBV5-4 and TRBJ1-2, the complete variable domain is ETGVTQSPTHLIKTRGQQVTLRCSSQSGHNTVSWYQQALGQGPQFIFQYYREEENGRGNFPPRFSGLQFPNYSSELNVNALELDDSALYLCASSSDSFYYGYTFGSGTRLTVV.

This clonotype was found a few times. This chain links TRBV13 with TRBJ2-3; D uncertain. In germline, CDR1 is PRHDT, CDR2 FYEKMQ (reference sequence). Trimming left V 1 base short and J 6 bases short, with 5 bases between. There are 12 residues in the CDR3. The CDR3 is CASSLVMDTQYF. In DNA, the CDR3 is TGTGCCAGCAGCTTAGTGATGGATACGCAGTATTTT. Variable domain in full (rest from reference TRBV13 and TRBJ2-3): AAGVIQSPRHLIKEKRETATLKCYPIPRHDTVYWYQQGPGQDPQFLISFYEKMQSDKGSIPDRFSAQQFSDYHSELNMSSLELGDSALYFCASSLVMDTQYFGPGTRLTVL.

The rearrangement links TRBV7-9 to TRBJ2-1; D possibly corresponds to TRBD1 (5 bases). Germline CDR1 SEHNR, CDR2 FQNEAQ (reference sequence). The CDR3 is 15 residues long. With 4 bases removed from V and 6 bases from J, the gap between germline ends came to 16 bases. CDR3 nucleotides: TGTGCCAGCAGCTCAAAGACAGCGAAAATCAATGAGCAGTTCTTC. Its protein is CASSSKTAKINEQFF. The full variable domain, its missing parts supplied by reference TRBV7-9 and TRBJ2-1, is DTGVSQNPRHKITKRGQNVTFRCDPISEHNRLYWYRQTLGQGPEFLTYFQNEAQLEKSRLLSDRFSAERPKGSFSTLEIQRTEQGDSAMYLCASSSKTAKINEQFFGPGTRLTVL.

J is TRBJ1-2 and V is TRBV29-1; D gene ambiguous. Germline V gene data show CDR1 as SQVTM and CDR2 as ANQGSEA. V lost 6 bases, J lost 4 bases, and 21 bases lay in between. This CDR3 spans 15 amino acids. The chain's CDR3 is CSVDGTSPGSYGYTF. The CDR3 coding sequence is TGCAGCGTCGACGGAACGTCCCCGGGGAGCTATGGCTACACCTTC.

The genes are TRBV7-2 and TRBJ2-5; 12 bases fit TRBD2. Gene TRBJ2-7 matches the end of the DNA better, so the J call may be wrong. The CDR3 extends over 16 amino acids. Germline assignment: CDR1 SGHTA and CDR2 FQGNSA. In DNA form, the CDR3 reads TGTGCCAGCAGCACCCGACTAGCGGGGGATTCCTACGAGCAGTACTTC. Protein: CASSTRLAGDSYEQYF.

This chain joins TRBV20-1 and TRBJ2-3; TRBD2 matches at 10 bases. Germline V lookup: CDR1 DFQATT, CDR2 SNEGSKA (reference sequence). CDR3 size: 18 residues. J gave up 2 bases and V 1 base, and 12 bases lay outside the gene matches. CDR3 coding DNA: TGCAGTGCTAGAGTCCTCTTACTAGCGGGGTACGCCACAGATACGCAGTATTTT. Its translation is CSARVLLLAGYATDTQYF.

This clonotype has a handful of counts. The chain carries TRBV11-1 and TRBJ2-6, with 8 bases aligning to TRBD1. The CDR3 contains 16 residues. Trimming took 3 bases from V and 2 from J; bases not matched to a gene: 3. The germline V gene has CDR1 SGHAT and CDR2 FQDESV (reference sequence). CDR3 region: CASSFRQGTGANVLTF. The CDR3 bases are TGTGCCAGCAGCTTCCGACAGGGGACTGGGGCCAACGTCCTGACTTTC.

This clonotype came up a few times. The genes are TRBV2 and TRBJ1-1; D gene ambiguous. Germline CDR1 reads SNHLY; CDR2 reads FYNNEI. This CDR3 has 12 residues. Trimming left V 2 bases short and J 5 bases short, with 6 bases between. The CDR3 region has the DNA TGTGCCAGCAGTGAAATAGGGACTGAAGCTTTCTTT. Its translation: CASSEIGTEAFF.

Worth noting for this clonotype: This sequence may be a read error, since a much larger clone differs from it by one base. This chain connects TRBV3-1 to TRBJ2-3; 14 bases fit TRBD2. Germline V CDR1 and CDR2: LGHDT, YNNKEL (reference sequence). The length of the CDR3 is 15 residues. The CDR3 loop reads CAGSRLAGGPDTQYF. CDR3 sequence (DNA): TGTGCCGGCAGCCGACTAGCGGGAGGGCCAGATACGCAGTATTTT.

V usage is TRBV7-3 and J usage is TRBJ1-1; D call uncertain. This CDR3 is 14 amino acids long. Germline CDR1 SGHTA, CDR2 FQGTGA. V was cut by 4 bases and J by 1 base, with 10 bases left in between. CDR3 DNA sequence: TGTGCCAGCAGCTCAAGCCGGGGGAACACTGAAGCTTTCTTT. Translation gives CASSSSRGNTEAFF.

In its sample, this clonotype was seen a few times. The junction differs from germline at one of its ends, possibly a read error. V gene TRBV6-5 combines with J gene TRBJ2-7; D is possibly TRBD1 (6 bases). The germline gives CDR1 MNHEY, CDR2 SVGAGI. CDR3 size: 15 residues. The DNA of the CDR3 is TGTGCCAGCAGTTACTCAACAGCCGCAAACAGGGAGCTGTACTTC. Its protein is CASSYSTAANRELYF.

This chain connects TRBV12-3 or TRBV12-4 to TRBJ2-4; 7 bases are a match to TRBD2. CDR3 size: 15 residues. Trimming cost V 4 bases and J 0 bases; bases outside gene matches: 3. The CDR3 DNA reads TGTGCCAGCAGTTCTGTAGCGGGAGCCAAAAACATTCAGTACTTC. Its protein product is CASSSVAGAKNIQYF.

This clonotype has only a few counts. V is TRBV7-8 and J is TRBJ2-3; tentatively, D is TRBD1 (5 bases). With 1 base removed from V and 3 bases from J, the gap between germline ends came to 17 bases. This CDR3 has 17 residues. Germline-derived CDR1 and CDR2 are SGHVS and FQNEAQ. CDR3 protein: CASSLGAPGRATDTQYF. CDR3 coding DNA: TGTGCCAGCAGCTTAGGGGCCCCCGGCAGGGCTACAGATACGCAGTATTTT.

A few counts support this clonotype. The chain carries TRBV12-3 or TRBV12-4 and TRBJ2-7; D may be TRBD1 or TRBD2 (7 bases each). The length of the CDR3 is 14 residues. The V gene lost 0 bases and the J gene lost 4 bases, with 10 bases spanning the gap. CDR3 amino acids: CASSLARGGYEQYF. The CDR3 nucleotides are TGTGCCAGCAGTTTAGCCAGGGGGGGTTACGAGCAGTACTTC.

The genes are TRBV6-1 and TRBJ2-1; tentative D call: TRBD2 (6 bases). Germline lookup yields CDR1 MNHNS and CDR2 SASEGT. Deletions cut 2 bases from V and 9 bases from J, with 23 bases between. The CDR3 is 17 residues long. This chain's CDR3 is CASSELQTRSAGGEQFF. The CDR3 DNA reads as TGTGCCAGCAGTGAACTGCAGACTAGGTCGGCTGGGGGTGAGCAGTTCTTC.

This clonotype was detected only a few times. The J gene is TRBJ1-1, the V gene TRBV6-5, with TRBD1 as a possible D gene (5 bases). Germline V gene sequence: CDR1 MNHEY, CDR2 SVGAGI. The CDR3 length is 16 residues. The V end was cut by 0 bases, the J end by 1 base, with 12 bases between. CDR3 sequence reads: CASSYSGRRGNTEAFF. CDR3 in DNA: TGTGCCAGCAGTTACTCTGGGAGGAGGGGGAACACTGAAGCTTTCTTT.

V usage is TRBV20-1 and J usage is TRBJ2-7, with TRBD1 matching over 7 bases. Germline V gene data show CDR1 as DFQATT and CDR2 as SNEGSKA (reference sequence). V was pared by 6 bases and J by 1 base, with 9 bases of the junction left unmatched. The CDR3 totals 14 residues. CDR3 coding DNA: TGCAGTGCCGCCCGGACAGGTTTATCCTACGAGCAGTACTTC. As protein: CSAARTGLSYEQYF.

The J gene is TRBJ2-7, the V gene TRBV4-1, with D possibly matching TRBD2 (6 bases). This CDR3 region has 16 residues. The germline V gene encodes CDR1 MGHRA and CDR2 YSYEKL. V was trimmed by 3 bases and J by 0 bases, leaving 15 bases between them. The CDR3 region is CASSQDSGGTSYEQYF. Here the CDR3 DNA reads TGCGCCAGCAGCCAGGATAGCGGAGGGACCTCCTACGAGCAGTACTTC.

On this clonotype: Since the CDR3 does not end with the conserved phenylalanine or tryptophan, this likely comes from a read error. The rearrangement joins TRBV11-1 to TRBJ2-1, with 8 nucleotides matching TRBD2. CDR3 length equals 14 residues. V shed 11 bases and J 0 bases; nucleotides not matched to a gene: 6. CDR1 and CDR2 (germline): SGHAT, FQDESV (reference sequence). CDR3 amino acids: CAGTSGSSYNEQFC. The CDR3, as DNA: TGTGCCGGTACAAGCGGGAGCTCCTACAATGAGCAGTTCTGC.

The V gene is TRBV9, the J gene TRBJ2-1; D possibly corresponds to TRBD2 (6 bases). CDR3 length equals 16 residues. The germline V gene encodes CDR1 SGDLS and CDR2 YYNGEE. The ends were cut back, 2 bases at V and 7 bases at J, with 19 bases in the middle. CDR3 in DNA: TGTGCCAGCAGCGTCGTCGGGAGTAGGTACCGTAATGAGCAGTTCTTC. Its protein is CASSVVGSRYRNEQFF.

This rearrangement joins TRBV29-1 to TRBJ2-3; D is unclear. CDR1 and CDR2 from the germline V gene are SQVTM and ANQGSEA. The CDR3 is 12 amino acids. Trimming removed 1 base at V and 14 bases at J, with 16 bases between. The CDR3 reads CSVEVGTGGWYF. In nucleotides, the CDR3 is TGCAGCGTTGAAGTGGGTACGGGCGGATGGTATTTT.

This sequence joins TRBV7-6 and TRBJ1-4; 7 bases are a match to TRBD1. Germline assignment: CDR1 SGHVS and CDR2 FNYEAQ. The CDR3 length is 15 residues. The trim removed 5 bases at V and 13 bases at J, leaving 16 bases unmatched. Here the CDR3 reads CASSPGTDLYTGLFF. CDR3 DNA: TGTGCCAGCAGCCCCGGGACAGACCTCTATACTGGACTGTTTTTT.

This clonotype was seen only a few times. The V gene is TRBV29-1, the J gene TRBJ1-2; TRBD1 might be the D (5 bases). Germline lookup yields CDR1 SQVTM and CDR2 ANQGSEA. This CDR3 has 12 residues. V was shortened by 1 base and J by 8 bases, with 11 bases between the two germline ends. The DNA for the CDR3 is TGCAGCGTTGAAGTTGTGGGGCTCGGCTACACCTTC. Its protein product is CSVEVVGLGYTF.